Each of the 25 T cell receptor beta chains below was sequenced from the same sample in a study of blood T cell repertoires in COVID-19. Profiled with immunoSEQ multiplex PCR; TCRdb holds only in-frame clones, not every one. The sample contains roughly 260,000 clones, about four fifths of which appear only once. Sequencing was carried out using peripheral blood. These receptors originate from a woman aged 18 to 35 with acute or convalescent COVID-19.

CDR3: CASSLAPGTSLAKNIQYF. CDR3 bases: TGCGCCAGCAGCTTGGCACCCGGGACATCCCTAGCCAAAAACATTCAGTACTTC. The V and J genes are TRBV5-1 and TRBJ2-4; D possibly corresponds to TRBD1 (6 bases). This CDR3 is built from 18 residues. V was clipped by 0 bases and J by 0 bases, with 16 bases between them. Per germline, CDR1 SGHRS and CDR2 YFSETQ.

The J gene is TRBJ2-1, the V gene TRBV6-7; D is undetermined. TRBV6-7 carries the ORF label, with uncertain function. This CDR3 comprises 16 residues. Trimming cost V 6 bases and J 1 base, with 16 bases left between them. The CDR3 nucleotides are TGTGCCAGCAGCCGATTGGGCCGATGGTCCTACAATGAGCAGTTCTTC. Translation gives CASSRLGRWSYNEQFF.

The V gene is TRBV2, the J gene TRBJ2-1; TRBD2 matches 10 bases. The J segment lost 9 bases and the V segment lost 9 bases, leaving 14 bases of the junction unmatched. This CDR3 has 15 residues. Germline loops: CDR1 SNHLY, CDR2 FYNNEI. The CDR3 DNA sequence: TGTGCCAGTAAACGGGCTAGCGGGAGTAGTGGTGAGCAGTTCTTC. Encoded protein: CASKRASGSSGEQFF.

CDR3 amino acids: CASSGGDQHNEQFF. The CDR3 coding sequence is TGCGCCAGCAGCGGCGGGGACCAACACAATGAGCAGTTCTTC. This chain uses TRBV5-1 with TRBJ2-1; D perhaps matches TRBD2 (6 bases). CDR1 SGHRS and CDR2 YFSETQ come from the germline V gene. The CDR3 has 14 residues. The V end lost 4 bases, the J end lost 5 bases, and 13 bases lay between the germline ends.

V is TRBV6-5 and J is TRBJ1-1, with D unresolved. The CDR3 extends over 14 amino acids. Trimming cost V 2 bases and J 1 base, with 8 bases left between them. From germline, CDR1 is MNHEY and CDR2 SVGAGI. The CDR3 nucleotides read TGTGCCAGCAGTTACAAGAGGAGGAACACTGAAGCTTTCTTT. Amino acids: CASSYKRRNTEAFF.

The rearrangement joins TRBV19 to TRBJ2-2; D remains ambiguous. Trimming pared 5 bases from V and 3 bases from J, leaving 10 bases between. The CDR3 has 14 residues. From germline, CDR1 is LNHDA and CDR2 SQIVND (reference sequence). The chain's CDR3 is CASSPSVYTGELFF. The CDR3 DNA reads TGTGCCAGTAGTCCCTCGGTCTACACCGGGGAGCTGTTTTTT.

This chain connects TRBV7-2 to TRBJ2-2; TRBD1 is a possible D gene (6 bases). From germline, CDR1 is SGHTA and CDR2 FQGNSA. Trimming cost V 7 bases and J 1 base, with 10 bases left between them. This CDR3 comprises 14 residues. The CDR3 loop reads CASTSGQNTGELFF. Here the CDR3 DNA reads TGTGCCAGCACCTCGGGACAGAACACCGGGGAGCTGTTTTTT. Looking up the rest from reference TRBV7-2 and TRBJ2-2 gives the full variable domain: GAGVSQSPSNKVTEKGKDVELRCDPISGHTALYWYRQSLGQGLEFLIYFQGNSAPDKSGLPSDRFSAERTGGSVSTLTIQRTQQEDSAVYLCASTSGQNTGELFFGEGSRLTVL.

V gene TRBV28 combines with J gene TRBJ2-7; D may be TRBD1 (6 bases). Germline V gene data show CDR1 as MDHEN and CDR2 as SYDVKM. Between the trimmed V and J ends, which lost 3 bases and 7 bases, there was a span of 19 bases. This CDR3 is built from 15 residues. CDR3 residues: CASSLVGQGMREQYF. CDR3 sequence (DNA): TGTGCCAGCAGTTTGGTTGGGCAGGGGATGAGGGAGCAGTACTTC.

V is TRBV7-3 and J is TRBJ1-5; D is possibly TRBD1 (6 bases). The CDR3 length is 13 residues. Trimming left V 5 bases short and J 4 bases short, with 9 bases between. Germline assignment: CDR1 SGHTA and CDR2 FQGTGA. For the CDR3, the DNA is TGTGCCAGCAGCCAGGGGCGGAATCAGCCCCAGCATTTT. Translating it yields CASSQGRNQPQHF.

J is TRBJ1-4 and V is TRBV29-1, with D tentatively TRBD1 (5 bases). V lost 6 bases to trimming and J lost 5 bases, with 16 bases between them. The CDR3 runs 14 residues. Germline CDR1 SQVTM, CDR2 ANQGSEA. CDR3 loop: CSVRVGLINEKLFF. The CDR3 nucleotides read TGCAGCGTAAGGGTGGGGCTGATAAATGAAAAACTGTTTTTT.

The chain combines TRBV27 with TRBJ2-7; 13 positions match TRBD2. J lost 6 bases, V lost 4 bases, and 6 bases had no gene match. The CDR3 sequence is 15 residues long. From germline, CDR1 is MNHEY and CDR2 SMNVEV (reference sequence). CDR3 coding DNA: TGTGCCAGCAGTTATGGGACTAGCGGGACGGGCGAGCAGTACTTC. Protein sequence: CASSYGTSGTGEQYF.

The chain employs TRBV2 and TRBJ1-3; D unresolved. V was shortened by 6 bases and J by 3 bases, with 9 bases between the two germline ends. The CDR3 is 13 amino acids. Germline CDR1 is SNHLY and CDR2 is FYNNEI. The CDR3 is CASRTTNGNTIYF. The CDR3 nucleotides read TGTGCCAGCAGAACAACAAATGGAAACACCATATATTTT. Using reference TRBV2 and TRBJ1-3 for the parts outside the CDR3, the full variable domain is EPEVTQTPSHQVTQMGQEVILRCVPISNHLYFYWYRQILGQKVEFLVSFYNNEISEKSEIFDDQFSVERPDGSNFTLKIRSTKLEDSAMYFCASRTTNGNTIYFGEGSWLTVV.

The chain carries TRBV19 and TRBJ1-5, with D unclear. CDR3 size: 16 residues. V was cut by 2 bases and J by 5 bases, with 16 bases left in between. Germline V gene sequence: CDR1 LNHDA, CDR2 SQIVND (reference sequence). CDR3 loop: CASSIIRLFRDQPQHF. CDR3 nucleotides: TGTGCCAGTAGTATAATCAGACTTTTCCGGGATCAGCCCCAGCATTTT.

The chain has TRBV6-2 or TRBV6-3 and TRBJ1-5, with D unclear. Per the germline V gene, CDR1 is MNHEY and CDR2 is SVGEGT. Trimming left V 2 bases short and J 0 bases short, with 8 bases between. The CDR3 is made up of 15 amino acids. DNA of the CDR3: TGTGCCAGCAGTTACGGCGGTTATAGCAATCAGCCCCAGCATTTT. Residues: CASSYGGYSNQPQHF.

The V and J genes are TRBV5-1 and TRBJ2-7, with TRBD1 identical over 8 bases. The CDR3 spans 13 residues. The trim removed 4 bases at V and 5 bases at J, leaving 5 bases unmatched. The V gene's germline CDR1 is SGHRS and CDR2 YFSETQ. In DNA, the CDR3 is TGCGCCAGCAGCGCCGGGACAGGTCACGAGCAGTACTTC. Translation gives CASSAGTGHEQYF.

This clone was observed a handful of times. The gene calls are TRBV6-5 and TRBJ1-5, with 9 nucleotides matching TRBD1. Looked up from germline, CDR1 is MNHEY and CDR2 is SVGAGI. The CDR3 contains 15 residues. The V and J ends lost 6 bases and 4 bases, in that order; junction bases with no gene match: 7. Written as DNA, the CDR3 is TGTGCCAGCAGGCCCAGGACAGGGGTAAATCAGCCCCAGCATTTT. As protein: CASRPRTGVNQPQHF.

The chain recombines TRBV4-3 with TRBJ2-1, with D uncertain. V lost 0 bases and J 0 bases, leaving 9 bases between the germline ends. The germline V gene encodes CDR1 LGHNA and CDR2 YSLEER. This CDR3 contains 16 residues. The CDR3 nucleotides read TGCGCCAGCAGCCAAGATTTACAGAGCTCCTACAATGAGCAGTTCTTC. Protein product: CASSQDLQSSYNEQFF.

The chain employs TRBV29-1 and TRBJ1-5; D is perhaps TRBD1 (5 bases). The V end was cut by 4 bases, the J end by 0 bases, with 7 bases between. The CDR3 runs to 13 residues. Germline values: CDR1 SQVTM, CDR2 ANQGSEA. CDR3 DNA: TGCAGCGTTGGGGGGGGTAGCAATCAGCCCCAGCATTTT. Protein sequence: CSVGGGSNQPQHF.

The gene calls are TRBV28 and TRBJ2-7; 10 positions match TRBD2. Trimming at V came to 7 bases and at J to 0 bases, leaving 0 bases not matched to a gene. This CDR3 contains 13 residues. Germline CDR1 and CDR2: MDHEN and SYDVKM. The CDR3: CASTSGSSYEQYF. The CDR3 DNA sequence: TGTGCCAGCACTAGCGGGAGCTCCTACGAGCAGTACTTC.

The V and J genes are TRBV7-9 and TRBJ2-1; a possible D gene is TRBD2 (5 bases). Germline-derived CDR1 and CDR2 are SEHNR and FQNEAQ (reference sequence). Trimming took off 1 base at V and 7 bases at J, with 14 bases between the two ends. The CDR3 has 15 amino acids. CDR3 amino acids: CASSLGAVVENEQFF. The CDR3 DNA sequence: TGTGCCAGCAGCTTAGGAGCGGTAGTGGAGAATGAGCAGTTCTTC.

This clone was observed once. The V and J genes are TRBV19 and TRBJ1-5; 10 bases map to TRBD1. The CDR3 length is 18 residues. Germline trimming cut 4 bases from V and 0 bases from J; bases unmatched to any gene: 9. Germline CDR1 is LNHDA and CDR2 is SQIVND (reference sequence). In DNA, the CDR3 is TGTGCCAGTAGTACCGGACAGGGGGAGAGATATAGCAATCAGCCCCAGCATTTT. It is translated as CASSTGQGERYSNQPQHF.

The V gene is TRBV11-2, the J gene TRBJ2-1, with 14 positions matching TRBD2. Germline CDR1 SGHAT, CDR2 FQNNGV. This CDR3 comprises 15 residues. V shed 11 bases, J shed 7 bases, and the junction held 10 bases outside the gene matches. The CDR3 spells CAGTLGTSGRNEQFF. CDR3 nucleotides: TGTGCCGGGACGCTCGGGACTAGCGGGAGAAATGAGCAGTTCTTC.

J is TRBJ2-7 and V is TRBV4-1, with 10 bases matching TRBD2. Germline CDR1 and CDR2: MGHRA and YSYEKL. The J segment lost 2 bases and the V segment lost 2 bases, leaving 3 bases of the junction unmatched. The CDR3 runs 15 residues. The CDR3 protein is CASSQLAGVAYEQYF. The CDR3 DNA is TGCGCCAGCAGCCAACTAGCGGGAGTCGCCTACGAGCAGTACTTC.

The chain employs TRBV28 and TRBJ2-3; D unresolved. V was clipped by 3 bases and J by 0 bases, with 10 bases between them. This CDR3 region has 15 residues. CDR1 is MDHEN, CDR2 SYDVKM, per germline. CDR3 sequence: CASSLYHGSTDTQYF. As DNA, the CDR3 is TGTGCCAGCAGTTTGTATCACGGTAGCACAGATACGCAGTATTTT. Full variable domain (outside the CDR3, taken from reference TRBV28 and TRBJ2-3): DVKVTQSSRYLVKRTGEKVFLECVQDMDHENMFWYRQDPGLGLRLIYFSYDVKMKEKGDIPEGYSVSREKKERFSLILESASTNQTSMYLCASSLYHGSTDTQYFGPGTRLTVL.

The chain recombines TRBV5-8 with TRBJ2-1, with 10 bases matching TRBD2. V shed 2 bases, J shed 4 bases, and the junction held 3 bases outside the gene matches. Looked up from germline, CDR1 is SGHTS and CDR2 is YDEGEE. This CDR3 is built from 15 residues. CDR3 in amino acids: CASSFWTSGYNEQFF. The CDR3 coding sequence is TGTGCCAGCAGCTTCTGGACTAGCGGATACAATGAGCAGTTCTTC.